This T cell receptor beta chain derives from a study of blood T cell repertoires in COVID-19 (TCRdb year 2020). The study in broad terms: Samples from collaborators originated in the United States, Italy and Spain and spanned both the acute and convalescent phases of COVID-19. Where available, HLA class I and class II types were obtained from metadata supplied by the sample provider rather than from assay-based typing. Samples came from the ongoing ImmuneRACE study (first 160 participants) plus 1,254 subjects from 6 global collaborators. The sample metadata nearly always contained a de-identified subject ID, COVID-19 status, age in years and sex. The prospective study material was composed of cDNA or gDNA derived from T cells, B-cell-depleted T cells, or PBMCs. The dataset comprised deeply sampled blood TCRbeta repertoires from subjects exposed to, actively infected with, or recovered from COVID-19. The repertoires were made available in a free public database intended to serve as a resource for research on the immune response to SARS-CoV-2. Beyond this particular receptor, the publication reports: How much clinical and demographic metadata was included differed by source and by participant, and the metadata was provided uncurated.

About this clone: Its antigen is unknown. The input lacks base qualities; no much larger clone sits a single base away.

TCRbeta CDR3 regions were amplified from genomic DNA using the immunoSEQ Assay, a bias-controlled multiplex PCR. As for the original processing: Within the assay, amplification of reference gene primers was used to estimate how many nucleated cells each sample contained. To quantify the absolute abundance of each unique TCRbeta CDR3 rearrangement, sequence reads were collapsed and filtered. Productive Simpson clonality was computed per sample as the square root of Simpson's diversity index over productive rearrangements. TCRdb stores this immuneACCESS table with in-frame sequences only. Part of the clones is absent; in the studies checked, under half of the shortfall reflects unresolved V genes, and no reason is known for the rest. V and J calls plus clone size are reproduced from that table; the DNA served to infer D and trimming. The sample includes roughly 200,000 clones, with around 87% observed a single time. Jointly, the top ten make up approximately 6.2% of the sample.

Samples from volunteer blood donors who had recovered from COVID-19 were contributed by a second Seattle source. The collaborating institutions used their own protocols to collect whole blood in K2EDTA tubes. For TCRbeta analysis, collaborators shipped samples as frozen whole blood, isolated PBMCs, or DNA extracted from either of those sample types. This TCR was sampled from a man between 60 and 75 years old who had recovered from COVID-19. Sequenced: peripheral blood.

The base sequence is TGTGCCAGCTCGGGAGGCGGGGGAGGGGCTAATGAGCAGTTCTTC. This codes for CASSGGGGGANEQFF. This chain is built from TRBV7-3 and TRBJ2-1; the junction holds 7 bases that match TRBD2. The germline V gene sets CDR1 to SGHTA and CDR2 to FQGTGA. V has 8 bases trimmed and J has 7 bases trimmed; junction bases matching no gene number 14. Including cysteine and phenylalanine, the CDR3 has 15 amino acids. Left in the record is the CDR3 DNA by itself, 45 bases read in frame from the first base.